The rows below give T cell receptor beta chains drawn from one sample of a study of PD-L1 blockade in urothelial cancer. The data were produced by immunoSEQ multiplex PCR, yet TCRdb's version contains in-frame clones alone and is incomplete. The table lists roughly 16,000 clones, approximately 90% of them singletons. The specimen was PBMCs, collected around atezolizumab (anti-PD-L1) treatment. The receptors here all came from a man aged 45-65 years with urothelial cancer. The CDR3 runs from the conserved cysteine through the conserved F or W. The order of the fields is J gene, D gene, clone size, V gene, CDR3 protein, CDR3 DNA. A D gene is named only where the DNA matches it firmly. Rows may omit the clone size; those that give it use once, few, many or a size class.

j_call: TRBJ1-2
d_call: TRBD1
clone_size: NA
v_call: TRBV6-5
cdr3_aa: CASSKQGVTYGYTF
cdr3_nt: TGTGCCAGCAGTAAACAGGGGGTAACGTATGGCTACACCTTC

j_call: TRBJ2-2
d_call: TRBD2
clone_size: NA
v_call: TRBV2
cdr3_aa: CASSERTSGGLTIHTGELFF
cdr3_nt: TGTGCCAGCAGTGAAAGGACTAGCGGGGGCCTCACGATACACACCGGGGAGCTGTTTTTT

j_call: TRBJ2-5
d_call: TRBD2
clone_size: NA
v_call: TRBV5-1
cdr3_aa: CASSLRSGTSGRTETQYF
cdr3_nt: TGCGCCAGCAGCTTGAGGTCCGGGACTAGCGGGAGGACTGAGACCCAGTACTTC

j_call: TRBJ2-2
d_call: NA
clone_size: NA
v_call: TRBV7-9
cdr3_aa: CASSLSRDSNTGELFF
cdr3_nt: TGTGCCAGCAGCTTAAGCAGGGATTCGAACACCGGGGAGCTGTTTTTT

j_call: TRBJ2-2
d_call: NA
clone_size: NA
v_call: TRBV6-6
cdr3_aa: CASSSSTGSGTGELFF
cdr3_nt: TGTGCCAGCAGTTCCTCAACAGGGTCGGGCACCGGGGAGCTGTTTTTT

j_call: TRBJ2-2
d_call: TRBD1
clone_size: few
v_call: TRBV30
cdr3_aa: CAWGQGHTGELFF
cdr3_nt: TGTGCCTGGGGACAGGGACACACCGGGGAGCTGTTTTTT

j_call: TRBJ2-3
d_call: TRBD1
clone_size: once
v_call: TRBV2
cdr3_aa: CASSSGQGGTDTQYF
cdr3_nt: TGTGCCAGCAGTTCAGGACAGGGTGGCACAGATACGCAGTATTTT

j_call: TRBJ2-1
d_call: TRBD1
clone_size: NA
v_call: TRBV28
cdr3_aa: CASSLITGTGGNEQFF
cdr3_nt: TGTGCCAGCAGTTTAATCACCGGGACAGGGGGCAATGAGCAGTTCTTC

j_call: TRBJ2-7
d_call: NA
clone_size: NA
v_call: TRBV9
cdr3_aa: CASSVDALASSYEQYF
cdr3_nt: TGTGCCAGCAGCGTAGACGCGTTAGCAAGCTCCTACGAGCAGTACTTC

j_call: TRBJ2-1
d_call: TRBD2
clone_size: NA
v_call: TRBV9
cdr3_aa: CASSIVAGGSYNEQFF
cdr3_nt: TGTGCCAGCAGCATAGTAGCGGGAGGGTCCTACAATGAGCAGTTCTTC

j_call: TRBJ2-5
d_call: NA
clone_size: NA
v_call: TRBV11-2
cdr3_aa: CASRLNSWGLETQYF
cdr3_nt: TGTGCCAGCAGGCTTAATTCATGGGGGCTGGAGACCCAGTACTTC

j_call: TRBJ2-7
d_call: NA
clone_size: NA
v_call: TRBV13
cdr3_aa: CASSARTVPYEQYF
cdr3_nt: TGTGCCAGCAGCGCTAGGACAGTGCCCTACGAGCAGTACTTC

j_call: TRBJ1-4
d_call: NA
clone_size: NA
v_call: TRBV19
cdr3_aa: CASSKSGAEKLFF
cdr3_nt: TGTGCCAGTAGTAAGTCCGGAGCTGAAAAACTGTTTTTT

j_call: TRBJ2-7
d_call: TRBD1
clone_size: NA
v_call: TRBV19
cdr3_aa: CASSGIGQAEQYF
cdr3_nt: TGTGCCAGTAGTGGCATTGGACAGGCCGAGCAGTACTTC

j_call: TRBJ2-3
d_call: NA
clone_size: NA
v_call: TRBV9
cdr3_aa: CASSVEAALSTDTQYF
cdr3_nt: TGTGCCAGCAGCGTAGAAGCGGCCCTTAGCACAGATACGCAGTATTTT

j_call: TRBJ1-3
d_call: TRBD1
clone_size: once
v_call: TRBV5-1
cdr3_aa: CASSPNGPGDRGTGNTIYF
cdr3_nt: TGCGCCAGCAGCCCGAACGGCCCTGGGGACAGGGGGACTGGAAACACCATATATTTT

j_call: TRBJ1-2
d_call: TRBD1
clone_size: NA
v_call: TRBV7-9
cdr3_aa: CASSSGQVGSYGYTF
cdr3_nt: TGTGCCAGCAGCTCCGGACAGGTGGGGTCCTATGGCTACACCTTC

j_call: TRBJ2-1
d_call: TRBD2
clone_size: NA
v_call: TRBV7-2
cdr3_aa: CASSLPSGRPVTHEQFF
cdr3_nt: TGTGCCAGCAGCTTACCTAGCGGGAGGCCCGTTACCCATGAGCAGTTCTTC

j_call: TRBJ1-5
d_call: TRBD1
clone_size: NA
v_call: TRBV7-9
cdr3_aa: CASSLVGQGNQPQHF
cdr3_nt: TGTGCCAGCAGCTTAGTAGGACAGGGCAATCAGCCCCAGCATTTT

j_call: TRBJ2-7
d_call: NA
clone_size: NA
v_call: TRBV7-8
cdr3_aa: CASSHGQFEQYF
cdr3_nt: TGTGCCAGCAGCCATGGACAGTTCGAGCAGTACTTC

j_call: TRBJ2-7
d_call: TRBD1
clone_size: NA
v_call: TRBV19
cdr3_aa: CATTPVRGQSSEQYF
cdr3_nt: TGTGCCACCACACCCGTTAGGGGACAGTCCTCCGAGCAGTACTTC

j_call: TRBJ1-4
d_call: TRBD1
clone_size: NA
v_call: TRBV19
cdr3_aa: CASSSRGQGDEKLFF
cdr3_nt: TGTGCCAGTAGTAGCAGAGGACAGGGGGACGAAAAACTGTTTTTT

j_call: TRBJ1-1
d_call: NA
clone_size: NA
v_call: TRBV7-2
cdr3_aa: CASSSSENTEAFF
cdr3_nt: TGTGCCAGCAGCTCATCAGAGAACACTGAAGCTTTCTTT

j_call: TRBJ2-2
d_call: TRBD2
clone_size: NA
v_call: TRBV29-1
cdr3_aa: CSVGGRASIGTGELFF
cdr3_nt: TGCAGCGTTGGGGGGAGGGCCTCGATCGGAACCGGGGAGCTGTTTTTT

j_call: TRBJ2-2
d_call: TRBD1
clone_size: NA
v_call: TRBV6-1
cdr3_aa: CASSERGRPTGELFF
cdr3_nt: TGTGCCAGCAGTGAAAGGGGGCGCCCCACCGGGGAGCTGTTTTTT

j_call: TRBJ1-6
d_call: NA
clone_size: NA
v_call: TRBV2
cdr3_aa: CAGQGFGSPLHF
cdr3_nt: TGTGCCGGCCAGGGTTTCGGTTCACCCCTCCACTTT

j_call: TRBJ1-1
d_call: NA
clone_size: NA
v_call: TRBV21-1
cdr3_aa: CASIDITGSTEAFF
cdr3_nt: TGTGCCAGCATCGATATAACAGGGAGCACTGAAGCTTTCTTT

j_call: TRBJ2-1
d_call: TRBD2
clone_size: once
v_call: TRBV11-2
cdr3_aa: CASSKEVGGGSYNEQFF
cdr3_nt: TGTGCCAGCAGCAAAGAGGTCGGGGGGGGGTCCTACAATGAGCAGTTCTTC

j_call: TRBJ2-7
d_call: TRBD1
clone_size: NA
v_call: TRBV6-1
cdr3_aa: CASSEAGQLSYEQYF
cdr3_nt: TGTGCCAGCAGTGAAGCGGGACAGCTTTCCTACGAGCAGTACTTC

j_call: TRBJ1-1
d_call: NA
clone_size: NA
v_call: TRBV21-1
cdr3_aa: CASTRQGVNTEAFF
cdr3_nt: TGTGCCAGCACCCGACAGGGGGTGAACACTGAAGCTTTCTTT

j_call: TRBJ2-1
d_call: TRBD2
clone_size: NA
v_call: TRBV19
cdr3_aa: CASSISGLAEQFF
cdr3_nt: TGTGCCAGTAGTATATCCGGACTAGCGGAGCAGTTCTTC

j_call: TRBJ2-7
d_call: NA
clone_size: NA
v_call: TRBV7-2
cdr3_aa: CASSSRVSYEQYF
cdr3_nt: TGTGCCAGCAGCTCCAGGGTCTCCTACGAGCAGTACTTC

j_call: TRBJ2-7
d_call: NA
clone_size: NA
v_call: TRBV6-5
cdr3_aa: CASSSFAGNYEQYF
cdr3_nt: TGTGCCAGCAGTTCTTTCGCAGGGAACTACGAGCAGTACTTC

j_call: TRBJ1-6
d_call: TRBD1
clone_size: NA
v_call: TRBV19
cdr3_aa: CASSSDRPWSPLHF
cdr3_nt: TGTGCCAGTAGCTCGGACAGGCCCTGGTCACCCCTCCACTTT

j_call: TRBJ1-6
d_call: TRBD1
clone_size: NA
v_call: TRBV2
cdr3_aa: CASTRDGGTGYSPLHF
cdr3_nt: TGTGCCAGCACTCGGGACGGCGGGACAGGGTATTCACCCCTCCACTTT

j_call: TRBJ2-7
d_call: TRBD2
clone_size: NA
v_call: TRBV4-2
cdr3_aa: CASSPITRVTSGDSYEQYF
cdr3_nt: TGTGCCAGCAGCCCTATAACGAGGGTTACTAGCGGGGACTCCTACGAGCAGTACTTC

j_call: TRBJ2-1
d_call: TRBD1
clone_size: NA
v_call: TRBV19
cdr3_aa: CASSTDRDNEQFF
cdr3_nt: TGTGCCAGTAGTACGGACAGGGATAATGAGCAGTTCTTC

j_call: TRBJ1-5
d_call: NA
clone_size: NA
v_call: TRBV5-8
cdr3_aa: CASSSPHGSDQPQHF
cdr3_nt: TGTGCCAGCAGCTCCCCCCACGGTTCTGATCAGCCCCAGCATTTT

j_call: TRBJ1-5
d_call: TRBD1
clone_size: NA
v_call: TRBV12-5
cdr3_aa: CASGSQGEGNQPQHF
cdr3_nt: TGTGCTAGTGGCTCACAGGGGGAGGGCAATCAGCCCCAGCATTTT

j_call: TRBJ1-2
d_call: NA
clone_size: NA
v_call: TRBV19
cdr3_aa: CASCPGTRQSGYTF
cdr3_nt: TGTGCCAGTTGCCCGGGGACACGCCAGAGTGGCTACACCTTC

j_call: TRBJ1-2
d_call: TRBD1
clone_size: NA
v_call: TRBV6-5
cdr3_aa: CASSRTGNGYTF
cdr3_nt: TGTGCCAGCAGTAGGACAGGGAATGGCTACACCTTC